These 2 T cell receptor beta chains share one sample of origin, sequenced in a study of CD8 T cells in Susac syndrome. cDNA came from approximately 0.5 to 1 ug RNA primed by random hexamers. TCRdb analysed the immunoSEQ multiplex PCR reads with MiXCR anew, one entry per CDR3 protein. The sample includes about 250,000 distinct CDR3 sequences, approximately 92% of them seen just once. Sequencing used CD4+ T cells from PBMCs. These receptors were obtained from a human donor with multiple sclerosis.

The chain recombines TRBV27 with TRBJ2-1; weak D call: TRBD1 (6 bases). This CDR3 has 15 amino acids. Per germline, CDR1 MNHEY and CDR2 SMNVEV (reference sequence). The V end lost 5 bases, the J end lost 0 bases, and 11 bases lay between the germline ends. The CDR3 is CASSLDRFSYNEQFF. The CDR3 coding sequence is TGTGCCAGCAGTCTCGACAGGTTCTCCTACAATGAGCAGTTCTTC.

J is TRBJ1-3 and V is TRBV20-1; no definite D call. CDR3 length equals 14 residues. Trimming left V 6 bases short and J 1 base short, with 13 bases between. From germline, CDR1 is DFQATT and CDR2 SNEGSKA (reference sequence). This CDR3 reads CSAQRAGSGNTIYF. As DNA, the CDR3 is TGCAGTGCCCAGAGGGCGGGATCTGGAAACACCATATATTTT.